The clone carrying this T cell receptor beta chain was seen repeatedly, ten times or more. Its antigen is unidentified. This sample is drawn from a study of Graves' ophthalmopathy and Graves' hyperthyroidism. Study findings and constraints: Among expanded thyroid clonotypes above 0.001 frequency, most also occurred in blood.

RNA transcripts were the template, and TCR beta CDR3 regions were amplified from them. Second-round multiplex PCR followed a first-round RT-PCR using HTBI primers. One entry per CDR3 protein, called by TCRdb with MiXCR from the multiplex PCR reads. The repertoire holds under 350,000 distinct CDR3 sequences, with roughly 16% as singletons. Sequencing was done on a sample of peripheral blood. This sequence originates from an adult man with Graves' ophthalmopathy.

This chain's CDR3 is CATSDGSGQGAFGYTF. The CDR3 DNA reads TGTGCCACCAGTGACGGATCGGGACAGGGGGCATTTGGCTACACCTTC. The gene calls are TRBV24-1 and TRBJ1-2, with 12 bases fitting TRBD1. V shed 4 bases, J shed 7 bases, and the junction held 9 bases outside the gene matches. This CDR3 region has 16 residues. Germline V gene lookup returns CDR1 KGHDR and CDR2 SFDVKD.